One and the same sample provided the 10 T cell receptor beta chains below, sequenced in a study of blood T cells in healthy people across ages. The use of a sample-barcoded 5' primer and a J-beta primer mix characterized a second PCR of roughly 7 to 12 cycles. TCRdb independently ran MiXCR on the 5' RACE reads; one entry per CDR3 protein. The sample has approximately 1.5 million distinct CDR3 sequences; almost 35% are singletons. Sequenced material: blood. The receptors stem from a woman in her 30s in good health.

The chain is built from TRBV29-1 and TRBJ2-7; perhaps TRBD1 as D (6 bases). The CDR3 spans 13 residues. V lost 6 bases and J 5 bases, leaving 17 bases between the germline ends. The germline V gene has CDR1 SQVTM and CDR2 ANQGSEA. The CDR3 is CSVVTGQFNEQYF. CDR3 nucleotides: TGCAGCGTAGTAACGGGACAATTCAACGAGCAGTACTTC.

This rearrangement joins TRBV7-9 to TRBJ2-5; D unresolved. The CDR3 has 14 amino acids. V lost 5 bases and J lost 5, with 15 bases in between. Germline assignment: CDR1 SEHNR and CDR2 FQNEAQ (reference sequence). CDR3 protein: CASSVQLGGETQYF. The CDR3 DNA follows: TGTGCCAGCAGCGTACAGCTGGGTGGGGAGACCCAGTACTTC.

The rearrangement links TRBV20-1 to TRBJ1-5, with TRBD1 matching over 7 bases. CDR3 length: 16 amino acids. Germline V CDR1 and CDR2: DFQATT, SNEGSKA (reference sequence). V dropped 0 bases and J dropped 1; count of bases not matched to a gene: 6. As DNA, the CDR3 is TGCAGTGCTAGAGATCCGACAGGGAGAAGCAATCAGCCCCAGCATTTT. It translates to CSARDPTGRSNQPQHF.

To note about this clonotype: The germline gene is not matched at one end of the junction; a read error may be the cause. The rearrangement uses TRBV3-1 and TRBJ1-2; D call uncertain. This CDR3 is 14 amino acids long. Germline CDR1 and CDR2: LGHDT and YNNKEL (reference sequence). The DNA of the CDR3 is TGTGCCAACAGCCCCGGTTCGGTCGGCTATGGCTACACCTTC. Amino acid sequence: CANSPGSVGYGYTF.

This clonotype was seen more than once but under ten times. V is TRBV5-1 and J is TRBJ2-3; D is possibly TRBD2 (5 bases). V shed 0 bases and J shed 3 bases, with 20 bases lying between them. The CDR3 spans 18 residues. Germline V gene lookup returns CDR1 SGHRS and CDR2 YFSETQ. In nucleotides, the CDR3 is TGCGCCAGCAGCTTGGACAGTAATCGACTAAAAGGAACAGATACGCAGTATTTT. Translating it yields CASSLDSNRLKGTDTQYF.

The chain joins TRBV6-2 or TRBV6-3 to TRBJ2-3; perhaps TRBD2 as D (6 bases). This CDR3 has 18 amino acids. V gave up 2 bases and J gave up 6 bases, with 24 bases separating them. Per the germline V gene, CDR1 is MNHEY and CDR2 is SVGEGT. The CDR3: CASSYPVPGLTQADTQYF. CDR3 DNA: TGTGCCAGCAGTTACCCAGTACCGGGACTCACCCAGGCGGATACGCAGTATTTT.

The sample holds many counts of this clonotype. The V and J genes are TRBV5-1 and TRBJ2-7; 9 positions agree with TRBD1. V shed 2 bases, J shed 2 bases, and the junction held 2 bases outside the gene matches. Germline lookup yields CDR1 SGHRS and CDR2 YFSETQ. This CDR3 comprises 14 residues. CDR3 nucleotide sequence: TGCGCCAGCAGCTTACAGGGGGCCCCCTACGAGCAGTACTTC. This encodes CASSLQGAPYEQYF.

This clonotype was seen a handful of times. The gene calls are TRBV3-1 and TRBJ1-6; the D is unclear. The V and J ends lost 4 bases and 9 bases respectively, with 7 bases between them. The CDR3 consists of 12 residues. The germline CDR1 and CDR2 sequences are LGHDT and YNNKEL (reference sequence). CDR3 coding DNA: TGTGCCAGCAGCCTCGCGGCTTCACCCCTCCACTTT. Its protein is CASSLAASPLHF.

This chain connects TRBV30 to TRBJ2-1, with 7 bases that match TRBD2. There are 11 residues in the CDR3. J lost 12 bases, V lost 1 base, and 3 bases had no gene match. CDR1 and CDR2 (germline): GTSNPN, SVGIG (reference sequence). The CDR3 DNA reads as TGTGCCTGGAGTGAATCGGGGGGGCAGTTCTTC. This gives the protein CAWSESGGQFF.

Only a few counts were recorded for this clonotype. The CDR3 sequence: CASKDFGRVETQYF. DNA of the CDR3: TGCGCCAGCAAGGATTTCGGACGAGTGGAGACCCAGTACTTC. This chain links TRBV4-1 with TRBJ2-5, with D uncertain. Trimming took 7 bases from V and 5 from J, leaving 17 bases between them. From germline, CDR1 is MGHRA and CDR2 YSYEKL. The CDR3 runs 14 residues.